These 20 T cell receptor beta chains share one sample of origin, sequenced in a study of shared clonotypes between healthy human individuals. Some clones are missing from TCRdb's copy, which holds only in-frame ones; the method was immunoSEQ multiplex PCR. The sample has about 2.4 million clones, around 94% seen once. The sequenced material came from naive CD4+ T cells sorted from blood. Subset of the sample: CD45RA+ positively selected. All receptors come from a man aged 18 to 29 in good health.

The chain employs TRBV11-2 and TRBJ1-2; tentatively, D is TRBD1 (5 bases). Germline CDR1 reads SGHAT; CDR2 reads FQNNGV. CDR3 length: 14 residues. V was cut by 7 bases and J by 6 bases, with 18 bases left in between. The CDR3 DNA reads as TGTGCCAGCAAGCAAGTGGGGGTAATAGATGGCTACACCTTC. Residues: CASKQVGVIDGYTF.

CDR3 region: CASGLGQGDSPLHF. The CDR3 coding sequence is TGTGCTAGTGGTTTGGGACAGGGGGATTCACCCCTCCACTTT. The chain recombines TRBV12-5 with TRBJ1-6; 9 positions agree with TRBD1. Per the germline V gene, CDR1 is LGHNT and CDR2 is FRNRAP. The CDR3 runs to 14 residues. Trimming took 1 base from V and 8 from J; bases not matched to a gene: 0. Variable domain in full (rest from reference TRBV12-5 and TRBJ1-6): DARVTQTPRHKVTEMGQEVTMRCQPILGHNTVFWYRQTMMQGLELLAYFRNRAPLDDSGMPKDRFSAEMPDATLATLKIQPSEPRDSAVYFCASGLGQGDSPLHFGNGTRLTVT.

The rearrangement links TRBV5-8 to TRBJ2-7; 8 nucleotides align to TRBD1. CDR1 SGHTS and CDR2 YDEGEE come from the germline V gene. The CDR3 extends over 15 amino acids. The trim removed 4 bases at V and 3 bases at J, leaving 9 bases unmatched. The CDR3 nucleotides read TGTGCCAGCAGCCCCCACGGGACAGGCGGCTACGAGCAGTACTTC. Its protein product is CASSPHGTGGYEQYF.

Concerning this clone itself: This CDR3 is also generated by other DNA sequences in the sample. The chain carries TRBV6-4 and TRBJ1-1; the D gene is possibly TRBD1 (5 bases). V was pared by 6 bases and J by 4 bases, with 12 bases between. The CDR3 covers 13 residues. Germline V gives CDR1 MRHNA, CDR2 SNTAGT. DNA of the CDR3: TGTGCCAGCAGCCGCGACGGGGGCACTGAAGCTTTCTTT. It specifies CASSRDGGTEAFF.

The genes are TRBV9 and TRBJ2-3, with 12 bases that match TRBD2. Per the germline V gene, CDR1 is SGDLS and CDR2 is YYNGEE. This CDR3 contains 16 residues. The V gene end was trimmed by 0 bases and the J gene end by 6 bases; junction bases not matched to a gene: 5. CDR3 DNA sequence: TGTGCCAGCAGCGTAGACCCTAGCGGGGGGGCCGATACGCAGTATTTT. This codes for CASSVDPSGGADTQYF.

This chain uses TRBV11-1 with TRBJ1-1; tentatively, D is TRBD1 (6 bases). Trimming took off 5 bases at V and 5 bases at J, with 9 bases between the two ends. This CDR3 has 12 amino acids. Per germline, CDR1 SGHAT and CDR2 FQDESV (reference sequence). The CDR3 sequence: CASSEGTTEAFF. The CDR3 DNA is TGTGCCAGCAGCGAAGGGACAACTGAAGCTTTCTTT.

The chain recombines TRBV7-2 with TRBJ2-3, with a possible D match to TRBD1 (5 bases). In germline, CDR1 is SGHTA, CDR2 FQGNSA. The CDR3 contains 16 residues. The germline V and J ends were trimmed by 2 bases and 2 bases, with 14 bases remaining between them. The CDR3 DNA reads TGTGCCAGCAGCTTACCAGGGTGGGGCGCCACAGATACGCAGTATTTT. Translation: CASSLPGWGATDTQYF.

Here the CDR3 DNA reads TGTGCCAGCAGCTCTAGCGGGACAGGCGAGACCCAGTACTTC. Translated, it gives CASSSSGTGETQYF. This chain links TRBV7-9 with TRBJ2-5; D may be TRBD2 (9 bases). Between the trimmed V and J ends, which lost 4 bases and 5 bases, there was a span of 14 bases. Germline V lookup: CDR1 SEHNR, CDR2 FQNEAQ (reference sequence). This CDR3 is 14 amino acids long.

The chain is built from TRBV19 and TRBJ1-5; D is perhaps TRBD1 (6 bases). The CDR3 sequence is 14 residues long. V was clipped by 7 bases and J by 6 bases, with 16 bases between them. Germline values: CDR1 LNHDA, CDR2 SQIVND (reference sequence). CDR3 amino acids: CASKRGSEGQPQHF. The CDR3, as DNA: TGTGCCAGTAAAAGGGGGAGTGAGGGTCAGCCCCAGCATTTT.

As regards this clone: This sample includes further DNA sequences coding for the same CDR3. The chain joins TRBV10-3 to TRBJ2-5, with D perhaps being TRBD1 or TRBD2 (5 bases each). V dropped 2 bases and J dropped 1 base, with 8 bases sitting between them. CDR3 length: 14 amino acids. Germline CDR1 is ENHRY and CDR2 is SYGVKD. The CDR3 sequence is CAISERGAQETQYF. As DNA, the CDR3 is TGTGCCATCAGTGAGAGGGGAGCCCAAGAGACCCAGTACTTC.

The chain has TRBV18 and TRBJ1-3; 12 bases are a match to TRBD1. Trimming took 3 bases from V and 1 from J; bases not matched to a gene: 1. CDR1 and CDR2 (germline): KGHSH, LQKENI. The length of the CDR3 is 16 residues. This CDR3 is CASSPGQGASGNTIYF. Here the CDR3 DNA reads TGTGCCAGCTCACCGGGACAGGGGGCTTCTGGAAACACCATATATTTT.

This chain uses TRBV4-1 with TRBJ1-4; 7 bases agree with TRBD1. The V gene end was trimmed by 2 bases and the J gene end by 6 bases; junction bases not matched to a gene: 6. The germline CDR1 and CDR2 sequences are MGHRA and YSYEKL. This CDR3 spans 15 amino acids. The CDR3 DNA reads as TGCGCCAGCAGCCAAACCGGGACAGTGGATGAAAAACTGTTTTTT. This encodes CASSQTGTVDEKLFF.

This chain connects TRBV6-6 to TRBJ1-1; no clear D gene. Trimming removed 0 bases at V and 8 bases at J, with 10 bases between. This CDR3 contains 13 residues. Germline V gene lookup returns CDR1 MNHNY and CDR2 SVGAGI (reference sequence). The CDR3 DNA follows: TGTGCCAGCAGTTACTCAACTTCTGGGGAAGCTTTCTTT. As protein: CASSYSTSGEAFF.

As for this clone: Other DNA sequences in the same sample also yield this CDR3. The V call is TRBV6-1, the J call TRBJ2-7, with TRBD2 matching over 7 bases. The CDR3 loop spans 15 amino acids. V trimming: 0 bases; J trimming: 0 bases; junction bases outside the gene matches: 2. The germline CDR1 and CDR2 sequences are MNHNS and SASEGT. Here the CDR3 reads CASSEAGGSSYEQYF. In DNA, the CDR3 is TGTGCCAGCAGTGAAGCTGGCGGGAGCTCCTACGAGCAGTACTTC.

This chain links TRBV6-5 with TRBJ2-7; the D gene could be TRBD1 or TRBD2 (5 bases each). V lost 6 bases and J lost 2, with 17 bases in between. Per the germline V gene, CDR1 is MNHEY and CDR2 is SVGAGI. CDR3 length: 15 amino acids. The CDR3 sequence is CASRPSGTVAYEQYF. DNA of the CDR3: TGTGCCAGCAGACCCTCCGGGACCGTTGCCTACGAGCAGTACTTC.

With regard to this clone: Other DNA sequences in this specimen translate into the identical CDR3. As DNA, the CDR3 is TGCGCCAGCAGCTTGGAGGGACAGAGCACAGATACGCAGTATTTT. This encodes CASSLEGQSTDTQYF. The chain is built from TRBV5-1 and TRBJ2-3, with TRBD1 identical over 7 bases. This CDR3 has 15 residues. V trimming: 0 bases; J trimming: 0 bases; junction bases outside the gene matches: 1. Per germline, CDR1 SGHRS and CDR2 YFSETQ.

The chain links TRBV29-1 to TRBJ2-7, with 9 bases matching TRBD1. The CDR3 has 12 amino acids. Looked up from germline, CDR1 is SQVTM and CDR2 is ANQGSEA. J gave up 4 bases and V 7 bases, and 5 bases lay outside the gene matches. Here the CDR3 reads CSGGQGGYEQYF. The CDR3 DNA is TGCAGCGGGGGACAGGGTGGATACGAGCAGTACTTC.

This rearrangement joins TRBV7-2 to TRBJ1-1, with TRBD1 as a possible D gene (6 bases). CDR1 SGHTA and CDR2 FQGNSA come from the germline V gene. Trimming left V 0 bases short and J 1 base short, with 12 bases between. The CDR3 loop spans 16 amino acids. The CDR3 sequence: CASSLARGAQNTEAFF. CDR3 nucleotide sequence: TGTGCCAGCAGCTTAGCGCGGGGGGCGCAGAACACTGAAGCTTTCTTT.

This clone was seen a few times. This chain connects TRBV30 to TRBJ1-1; D remains ambiguous. Germline-derived CDR1 and CDR2 are GTSNPN and SVGIG (reference sequence). The V and J ends lost 2 bases and 3 bases respectively, with 10 bases between them. The CDR3 has 13 amino acids. CDR3 residues: CAWSSAAYTEAFF. CDR3 DNA sequence: TGTGCCTGGAGTTCCGCGGCATACACTGAAGCTTTCTTT.

The rearrangement uses TRBV4-3 and TRBJ1-2; no clear D gene. Trimming left V 0 bases short and J 1 base short, with 9 bases between. Germline V gives CDR1 LGHNA, CDR2 YSLEER. The CDR3 spans 15 residues. CDR3 sequence reads: CASSQDQRINYGYTF. DNA of the CDR3: TGCGCCAGCAGCCAAGATCAGCGGATTAACTATGGCTACACCTTC.